One and the same sample provided the 17 T cell receptor beta chains below, sequenced in a study of T-cell memory formation after mild COVID-19. MiXCR, applied by TCRdb to the 5' RACE reads, yields one record per CDR3 protein. Of roughly 620,000 distinct CDR3 sequences listed, more than 15% are singletons. Sequencing was performed on PBMCs or a T cell subset sorted from them (not recorded which). These TCRs come from an adult woman who had mild COVID-19 (a few samples of this study predate the infection). Cell type and time point are not known.

This clonotype was counted between two and nine times. V usage is TRBV5-1 and J usage is TRBJ2-3; 7 nucleotides agree with TRBD1. Germline assignment: CDR1 SGHRS and CDR2 YFSETQ. The CDR3 has 16 amino acids. Trimming took 3 bases from V and 2 from J; bases not matched to a gene: 9. The CDR3 bases are TGCGCCAGCAGCTACACACAGGGGCGAGCCACAGATACGCAGTATTTT. Protein sequence: CASSYTQGRATDTQYF.

The V call is TRBV19, the J call TRBJ1-4, with a weak D call TRBD1 (5 bases). CDR1 LNHDA and CDR2 SQIVND come from the germline V gene (reference sequence). There are 17 residues in the CDR3. The V end was cut by 5 bases, the J end by 3 bases, with 19 bases between. The CDR3 sequence is CASSPRRGPGANEKLFF. For the CDR3, the DNA is TGTGCCAGTAGTCCACGCCGGGGACCCGGGGCTAATGAAAAACTGTTTTTT.

The V and J genes are TRBV29-1 and TRBJ2-5; TRBD2 agrees at 7 bases. The CDR3 is 14 amino acids. Germline V gene lookup returns CDR1 SQVTM and CDR2 ANQGSEA. J gave up 5 bases and V 1 base, and 7 bases lay outside the gene matches. The CDR3 DNA is TGCAGCGTTGAAGTGATCGGGGGGTACGAGACCCAGTACTTC. Translation: CSVEVIGGYETQYF.

The rearrangement uses TRBV27 and TRBJ2-2; 7 positions agree with TRBD1. The J segment lost 4 bases and the V segment lost 5 bases, leaving 1 base of the junction unmatched. The CDR3 totals 13 residues. Germline CDR1 MNHEY, CDR2 SMNVEV (reference sequence). CDR3 loop: CASSGTATGELFF. The CDR3 coding sequence is TGTGCCAGCAGTGGGACAGCCACCGGGGAGCTGTTTTTT.

This clonotype came up a few times. The chain couples TRBV7-2 to TRBJ2-1, with a possible D match to TRBD1 (6 bases). The CDR3 extends over 15 amino acids. Trimming stripped 4 bases from V and 6 bases from J, with 16 bases between. The germline V gene encodes CDR1 SGHTA and CDR2 FQGNSA. CDR3 sequence reads: CASSSPGWGPNEQFF. CDR3 DNA: TGTGCCAGCAGCTCTCCCGGGTGGGGGCCCAATGAGCAGTTCTTC.

The CDR3 bases are TGTGCCAGCAGTGACTCGGGGAACACTGAAGCTTTCTTT. Its protein is CASSDSGNTEAFF. V and J are TRBV6-4 and TRBJ1-1; D is unclear. This CDR3 contains 13 residues. The germline V gene encodes CDR1 MRHNA and CDR2 SNTAGT. The V end was cut by 0 bases, the J end by 1 base, with 3 bases between.

The CDR3 loop is CASSYAGGTEAFF. Written as DNA, the CDR3 is TGTGCCAGCAGTTATGCAGGGGGGACTGAAGCTTTCTTT. The V gene is TRBV12-3 or TRBV12-4, the J gene TRBJ1-1, with 7 bases fitting TRBD1. This CDR3 is 13 amino acids long. The V segment lost 4 bases and the J segment 5 bases; nucleotides outside the gene matches: 4.

Here the CDR3 reads CATVETYEQYF. CDR3 nucleotide sequence: TGTGCCACTGTTGAGACCTACGAGCAGTACTTC. The chain links TRBV10-3 to TRBJ2-7, with no clear D. Germline-derived CDR1 and CDR2 are ENHRY and SYGVKD. The CDR3 is 11 residues long. V dropped 10 bases and J dropped 2 bases, with 9 bases sitting between them.

The chain is built from TRBV5-6 and TRBJ2-7; no clear D gene. Germline CDR1 SGHDT, CDR2 YYEEEE. The V and J ends lost 0 bases and 2 bases respectively, with 12 bases between them. The CDR3 extends over 15 amino acids. For the CDR3, the DNA is TGTGCCAGCAGCTTGGACGCAGTCATACCCTACGAGCAGTACTTC. Protein product: CASSLDAVIPYEQYF.

This clonotype showed up just a few times. The rearrangement links TRBV6-5 to TRBJ2-5; 7 nucleotides line up with TRBD2. V shed 2 bases, J shed 5 bases, and the junction held 5 bases outside the gene matches. Germline CDR1 MNHEY, CDR2 SVGAGI. This CDR3 contains 14 residues. As DNA, the CDR3 is TGTGCCAGCAGTTACGTGGCTAGCGGTGAGACCCAGTACTTC. It codes for CASSYVASGETQYF.

This clonotype was counted between two and nine times. The V and J genes are TRBV5-1 and TRBJ2-7; D may be TRBD2 (7 bases). The CDR3 runs 16 residues. Trimming took off 4 bases at V and 0 bases at J, with 17 bases between the two ends. Germline V gene data show CDR1 as SGHRS and CDR2 as YFSETQ. CDR3: CASSPTGRTSSYEQYF. In DNA, the CDR3 is TGCGCCAGCAGCCCGACAGGAAGGACTAGCTCCTACGAGCAGTACTTC.

CDR3 sequence (DNA): TGTGCCAGCAGCCCGGCCGTGGACGAGCAGTACTTC. It yields the protein CASSPAVDEQYF. The chain carries TRBV7-9 and TRBJ2-7; D not resolved. The germline CDR1 and CDR2 sequences are SEHNR and FQNEAQ (reference sequence). The length of the CDR3 is 12 residues. V was clipped by 5 bases and J by 5 bases, with 10 bases between them.

The chain has TRBV5-1 and TRBJ2-3; TRBD1 or TRBD2 may be the D gene (5 bases each). V was trimmed by 3 bases and J by 2 bases, leaving 22 bases between them. The CDR3 contains 18 residues. The germline V gene has CDR1 SGHRS and CDR2 YFSETQ. In nucleotides, the CDR3 is TGCGCCAGCAGCTCCCCGGGACCAGTCTTACCTAACACAGATACGCAGTATTTT. It is translated as CASSSPGPVLPNTDTQYF. The full variable domain, completed using reference TRBV5-1 and TRBJ2-3, is KAGVTQTPRYLIKTRGQQVTLSCSPISGHRSVSWYQQTPGQGLQFLFEYFSETQRNKGNFPGRFSGRQFSNSRSEMNVSTLELGDSALYLCASSSPGPVLPNTDTQYFGPGTRLTVL.

The genes are TRBV19 and TRBJ1-2; no firm D call. Germline V gives CDR1 LNHDA, CDR2 SQIVND (reference sequence). V lost 6 bases to trimming and J lost 4 bases, with 18 bases between them. The CDR3 sequence is 15 residues long. The CDR3 loop is CASSYRRVQIYGYTF. CDR3 in DNA: TGTGCCAGTAGCTACCGACGGGTTCAAATCTATGGCTACACCTTC.

This clonotype was counted between two and nine times. This chain connects TRBV20-1 to TRBJ1-2; D may be TRBD1 (5 bases). CDR3 length: 14 residues. Trimming pared 5 bases from V and 3 bases from J, leaving 16 bases between. Germline V gene sequence: CDR1 DFQATT, CDR2 SNEGSKA (reference sequence). CDR3 loop: CSAPTGRGDYGYTF. The CDR3 DNA reads TGCAGTGCTCCTACCGGGAGGGGAGACTATGGCTACACCTTC.

The chain joins TRBV15 to TRBJ1-1, with a weak D call TRBD1 (5 bases). The CDR3 runs 13 residues. The V end was cut by 0 bases, the J end by 7 bases, with 9 bases between. Per the germline V gene, CDR1 is LNHNV and CDR2 is YYDKDF (reference sequence). The CDR3 region is CATSREWGGEAFF. The CDR3 nucleotides read TGTGCCACCAGCAGAGAGTGGGGGGGTGAAGCTTTCTTT.

The chain employs TRBV9 and TRBJ2-1; weak D call: TRBD1 (6 bases). CDR3 length: 15 residues. V was trimmed by 2 bases and J by 0 bases, leaving 9 bases between them. From germline, CDR1 is SGDLS and CDR2 YYNGEE. The CDR3 sequence: CASSVSGVSYNEQFF. The CDR3 DNA sequence: TGTGCCAGCAGCGTCTCAGGGGTCTCCTACAATGAGCAGTTCTTC.